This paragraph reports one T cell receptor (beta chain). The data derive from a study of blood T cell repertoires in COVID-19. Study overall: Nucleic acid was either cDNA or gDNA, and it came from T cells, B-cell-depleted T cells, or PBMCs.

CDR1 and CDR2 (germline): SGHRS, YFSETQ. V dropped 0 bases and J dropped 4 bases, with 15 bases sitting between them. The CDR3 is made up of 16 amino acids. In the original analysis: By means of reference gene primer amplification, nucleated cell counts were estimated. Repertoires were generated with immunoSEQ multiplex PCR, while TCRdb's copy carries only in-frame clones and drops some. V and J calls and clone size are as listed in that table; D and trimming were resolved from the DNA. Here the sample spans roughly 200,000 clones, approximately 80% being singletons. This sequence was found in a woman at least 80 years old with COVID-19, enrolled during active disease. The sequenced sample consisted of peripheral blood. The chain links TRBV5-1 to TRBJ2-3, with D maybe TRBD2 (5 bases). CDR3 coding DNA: TGCGCCAGCAGCTTGGGCCCTCCACTAGGGTCAGATACGCAGTATTTT. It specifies CASSLGPPLGSDTQYF.